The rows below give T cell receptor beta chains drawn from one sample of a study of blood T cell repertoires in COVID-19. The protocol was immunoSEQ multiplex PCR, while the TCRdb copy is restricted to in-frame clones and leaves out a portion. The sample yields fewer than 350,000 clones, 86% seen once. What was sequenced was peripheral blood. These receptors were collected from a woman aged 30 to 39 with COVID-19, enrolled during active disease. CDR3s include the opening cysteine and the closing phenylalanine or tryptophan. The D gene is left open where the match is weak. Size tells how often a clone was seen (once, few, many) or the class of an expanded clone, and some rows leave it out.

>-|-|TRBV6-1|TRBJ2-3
TGTGCCAGCAGTGCGGATCTAGACTGGTTGAACCAGGGGTTCACAGATACGCAGTATTTT
CASSADLDWLNQGFTDTQYF
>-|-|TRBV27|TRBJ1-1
TGTGCCGGCAGTCCTGAGGGGGACCTGGAGGCTTTCTTT
CAGSPEGDLEAFF
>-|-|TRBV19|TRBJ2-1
TGTGCCAGTAGTATCACAGGGACCTCCTACAATGAGCAGTTCTTC
CASSITGTSYNEQFF
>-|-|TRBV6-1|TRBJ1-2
TGTGCCAGCAGTGAAAACCCAGGGACTAACTATGGCTACACCTTC
CASSENPGTNYGYTF
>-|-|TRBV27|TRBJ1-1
TGTGCCAGCAGTTTGGGGCCGAACACTGAAGCTTTCTTT
CASSLGPNTEAFF
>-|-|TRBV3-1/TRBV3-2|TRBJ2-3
TGTGCCAGCAGCCAAGATCATTGGAGTACAGATACGCAGTATTTT
CASSQDHWSTDTQYF
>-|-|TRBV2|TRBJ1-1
TGTGCCAGCAGTGAAGCGCAGGGGAACACTGAAGCTTTCTTT
CASSEAQGNTEAFF
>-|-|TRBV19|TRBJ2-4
TGTGCCAGTAGTATAGGGACAAACGAAAACATTCAGTACTTC
CASSIGTNENIQYF
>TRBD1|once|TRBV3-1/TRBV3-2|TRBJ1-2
TGTGCCAGCAGCCCCCGGGACAGGTTCTACTATGGCTACACCTTC
CASSPRDRFYYGYTF
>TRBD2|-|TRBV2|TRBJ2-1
TGTGCCAGCCGCGTGACAAGCGGGGGGGCCAATGAGCAGTTCTTC
CASRVTSGGANEQFF
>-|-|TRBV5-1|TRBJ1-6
TGCGCCAGCAGCGCCCAGGGGAGCTCCTATAATTCACCCCTCCACTTT
CASSAQGSSYNSPLHF
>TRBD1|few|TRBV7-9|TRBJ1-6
TGTGCCAGCAGCGGCAGGGACAGGGGCACGGTAGCCTATAATTCACCCCTCCACTTT
CASSGRDRGTVAYNSPLHF
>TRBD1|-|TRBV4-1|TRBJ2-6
TGCGCCAGCAGCCACGGACAGGGGGCCTCTGGGGCCAACGTCCTGACTTTC
CASSHGQGASGANVLTF
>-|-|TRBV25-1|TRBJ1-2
TGTGCCAGCAGTGAACCCACGAGGGGCTACACCTTC
CASSEPTRGYTF
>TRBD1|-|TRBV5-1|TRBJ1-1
TGCGCCAGCAGCACTGACAGGGGAGGGGAAGCTTTCTTT
CASSTDRGGEAFF
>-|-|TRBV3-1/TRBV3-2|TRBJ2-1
TGTGCCAGCAGCCAAGATCTGGGGGGCGGGGGTCGAAGAATCTACAATGAGCAGTTCTTC
CASSQDLGGGGRRIYNEQFF
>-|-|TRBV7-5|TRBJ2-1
TGTGTCAGAAGCTCTGGACAGGTCCCCTACAATGAGCAGTTCTTC
CVRSSGQVPYNEQFF
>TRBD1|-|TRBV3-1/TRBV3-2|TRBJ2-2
TGTGCCAGCAGCGAGACAGGGGCGGGCGGGGAGCTGTTTTTT
CASSETGAGGELFF
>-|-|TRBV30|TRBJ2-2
TGTGCCTGGATCCTGGGCCTCACCGGGGAGCTGTTTTTT
CAWILGLTGELFF
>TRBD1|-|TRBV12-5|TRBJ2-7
TGTGCTAGTGGTTTGGGAAACAGGGGCGGTGAGCAGTACTTC
CASGLGNRGGEQYF
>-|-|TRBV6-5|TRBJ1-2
TGTGCCAGCAGTTATTTGAGCAGGGGAAGGATGCACACCTTC
CASSYLSRGRMHTF
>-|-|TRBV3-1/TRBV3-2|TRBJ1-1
TGTGCCAGCGCAAGGGGCACTGAAGCTTTCTTT
CASARGTEAFF
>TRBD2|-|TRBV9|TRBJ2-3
TGTGCCAGCAGCATGGGACTAACAGATACGCAGTATTTT
CASSMGLTDTQYF
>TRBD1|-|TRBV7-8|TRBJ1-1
TGTGCCAGCAGCTCGGACAGGGTGAACACTGAAGCTTTCTTT
CASSSDRVNTEAFF
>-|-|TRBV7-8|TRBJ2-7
TGTGCCAGCAGCTTCCAGGGGGGAACCTACGAGCAGTACTTC
CASSFQGGTYEQYF
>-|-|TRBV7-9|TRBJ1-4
TGTGCCAGCAGCTTAGCGGTTGGCCCGTTACGCGAAAAACTGTTTTTT
CASSLAVGPLREKLFF
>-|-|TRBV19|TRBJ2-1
TGTGCCAGTAGCATCCGGCAGGACAATGAGCAGTTCTTC
CASSIRQDNEQFF
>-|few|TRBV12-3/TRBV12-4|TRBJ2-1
TGTGCCAGCAGTTTTATTGGGGCGAATGAGCAGTTCTTC
CASSFIGANEQFF
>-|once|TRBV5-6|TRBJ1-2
TGTGCCAGCAGCTCGAACTATGGCTACACCTTC
CASSSNYGYTF
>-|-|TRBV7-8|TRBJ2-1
TGTGCCAGCAGCCGCCTCATCCGGGAAAACAATGAGCAGTTCTTC
CASSRLIRENNEQFF
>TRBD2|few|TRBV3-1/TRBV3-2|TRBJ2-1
TGTGCCAGCAGGAGCGGGGGGGCCTTATCCTACAATGAGCAGTTCTTC
CASRSGGALSYNEQFF
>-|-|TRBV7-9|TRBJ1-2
TGTGCCAGCAGCCTCGACAGTGATGGCTACACCTTC
CASSLDSDGYTF
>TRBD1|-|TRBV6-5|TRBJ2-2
TGTGCCAGCATCTCCGGGACAGGGTCGAGTAAGGAGCTGTTTTTT
CASISGTGSSKELFF
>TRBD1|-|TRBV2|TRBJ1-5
TGTGCCAGCAGCCTAACAGGGGCAAATAGCAATCAGCCCCAGCATTTT
CASSLTGANSNQPQHF
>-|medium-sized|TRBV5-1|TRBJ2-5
TGCGCCAGCAGCTTCCAGGTCGGAGAGACCCAGTACTTC
CASSFQVGETQYF
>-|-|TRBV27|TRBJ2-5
TGTGCCAGCAGCCCCGTGACAGTATCGCAAGAGACCCAGTACTTC
CASSPVTVSQETQYF
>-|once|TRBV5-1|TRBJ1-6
TGCGCCAGCAGCTTTGGAGGGTACTCGTGGAGTTCACCCCTCCACTTT
CASSFGGYSWSSPLHF
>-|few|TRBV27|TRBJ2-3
TGTGCCAGCAGCCGACTAGAGGATACGCAGTATTTT
CASSRLEDTQYF
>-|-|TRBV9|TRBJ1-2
TGTGCCAGCAGCGTATGGGAGGGGCCCCACTATGGCTACACCTTC
CASSVWEGPHYGYTF
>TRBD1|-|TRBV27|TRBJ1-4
TGTGCCAGCAGACCGCAGGGGGGCAGTGAAAAACTGTTTTTT
CASRPQGGSEKLFF
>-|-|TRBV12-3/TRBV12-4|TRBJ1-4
TGTGCCAGCAGTCTGGAGACGGCGGAAAAACTGTTTTTT
CASSLETAEKLFF
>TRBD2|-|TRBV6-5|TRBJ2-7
TGTGCCAGCAGTTACGACAGCGGGGGCTACGAGCAGTACTTC
CASSYDSGGYEQYF
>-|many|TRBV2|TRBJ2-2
TGTGCCAGCAGTGATTTGACTTCTGGGGAGCTGTTTTTT
CASSDLTSGELFF
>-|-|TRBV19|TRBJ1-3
TGTGCCAGTAACCCAGGGGTAGCTGGAAACACCATATATTTT
CASNPGVAGNTIYF
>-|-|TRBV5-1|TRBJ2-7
TGCGCCAGCAGCTTGGAGGTTAGGGGGTACGAGCAGTACTTC
CASSLEVRGYEQYF
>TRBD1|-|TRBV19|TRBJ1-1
TGTGCCAGTACCTTTACAGGGGGCGCGGGTGAAGCTTTCTTT
CASTFTGGAGEAFF